The rows below give T cell receptor beta chains drawn from one sample of a study of blood T cell repertoires in COVID-19. TCRdb's copy holds only in-frame clones and misses some; the assay was immunoSEQ multiplex PCR. The sample lists over 150,000 clones; roughly four fifths were seen once. The sample was peripheral blood. The receptors shown here come from a woman in her 70s with COVID-19, enrolled during active disease. Both conserved end residues are part of each CDR3. D genes are given only for firm matches. The size field is filled for only some rows; it gives once, few, many or a size class.

TRBJ2-1 | TRBV16 | - | once | TGTGCCAGCGTCCCCTCCTACTACAATGAGCAGTTCTTC | CASVPSYYNEQFF
TRBJ2-3 | TRBV5-7 | - | - | TGTGCCAGCAGCTTGGGACTCTTGGGAGATACGCAGTATTTT | CASSLGLLGDTQYF
TRBJ2-3 | TRBV5-4 | TRBD1 | - | TGTGCCAGCAGCCTCCCGGGACAGGGGACAGATACGCAGTATTTT | CASSLPGQGTDTQYF
TRBJ2-7 | TRBV6-5 | - | - | TGTGCCAGCAGTCCCACGGGGGAATCCTCCTACGAGCAGTACTTC | CASSPTGESSYEQYF
TRBJ2-2 | TRBV6-5 | - | - | TGTGCCAGCAGATTAGACTTTACCGGGGAGCTGTTTTTT | CASRLDFTGELFF
TRBJ2-2 | TRBV5-4 | TRBD1 | few | TGTGCCAGCAGCCCCTCCGGGACAGGGAGGAACACCGGGGAGCTGTTTTTT | CASSPSGTGRNTGELFF
TRBJ2-1 | TRBV7-2 | TRBD2 | - | TGTGCCAGCAGCTTGATCTTGACTAGCGGAAAGGCCAATGAGCAGTTCTTC | CASSLILTSGKANEQFF
TRBJ2-2 | TRBV2 | TRBD2 | - | TGTGCCAGCAGTGGGACTAGCGGCCCTCGGACCGGGGAGCTGTTTTTT | CASSGTSGPRTGELFF
TRBJ2-7 | TRBV28 | - | - | TGTGCTGTGGGAGGCGGGTTAACCTACGAGCAGTACTTC | CAVGGGLTYEQYF
TRBJ2-5 | TRBV4-3 | - | - | TGCGCCAGCAGCCTCACCTGGGCACCTCAAGAGACCCAGTACTTC | CASSLTWAPQETQYF
TRBJ1-2 | TRBV5-1 | - | - | TGCGCCAGCAGCCCCAGGGGAAGGGACTATGGCTACACCTTC | CASSPRGRDYGYTF
TRBJ2-5 | TRBV28 | TRBD2 | - | TGTGCCAGCGGGACTAGCGGAGAGGGGGAGACCCAGTACTTC | CASGTSGEGETQYF
TRBJ2-1 | TRBV6-2/TRBV6-3 | - | many | TGTGCCAGCAGTTACCGGGACATTTCGGTGAAATACAATGAGCAGTTCTTC | CASSYRDISVKYNEQFF
TRBJ2-3 | TRBV7-8 | - | - | TGTGCCAGCAGTACCGCACCGGGACACCTCCAGGGCACAGATACGCAGTATTTT | CASSTAPGHLQGTDTQYF
TRBJ2-3 | TRBV5-1 | TRBD2 | - | TGCGCCAGCAGCTTGGGGACTAGCGGGAAGGATACGCAGTATTTT | CASSLGTSGKDTQYF
TRBJ2-2 | TRBV6-2/TRBV6-3 | TRBD1 | - | TGTGCCAGCAGTCGGGACAGGGGAGGCACCGGGGAGCTGTTTTTT | CASSRDRGGTGELFF
TRBJ2-7 | TRBV5-6 | - | - | TGTGCCAGCAGCTTCAGCGGTTACGAGCAGTACTTC | CASSFSGYEQYF
TRBJ2-5 | TRBV27 | TRBD1 | - | TGTGCCAGCAGTTTGACAGGGACGGAGACCCAGTACTTC | CASSLTGTETQYF
TRBJ2-7 | TRBV5-8 | TRBD1 | - | TGTGCCAGCAGCTCCCGGGGGACAGGGAAGATGTCCTACGAGCAGTACTTC | CASSSRGTGKMSYEQYF
TRBJ1-1 | TRBV28 | - | once | TGTGCCAGCGGCGGCTTGAACACTGAAGCTTTCTTT | CASGGLNTEAFF
TRBJ2-7 | TRBV19 | - | - | TGTGCCAGTAGCCTCCACCGGTCTAGCTCCTACGAGCAGTACTTC | CASSLHRSSSYEQYF
TRBJ2-2 | TRBV7-8 | TRBD2 | - | TGTGCCAGCAGCTCCAGGACTAGCGGGCTTTCGAACACCGGGGAGCTGTTTTTT | CASSSRTSGLSNTGELFF
TRBJ1-4 | TRBV25-1 | - | - | TGTGCCAGCAGTGAGGGGGCGGAAAAACTGTTTTTT | CASSEGAEKLFF
TRBJ2-2 | TRBV24-1 | - | - | TGTGCCACCAGTGATTTGCCAGGGGTGGGGATTTCCGGGGAGCTGTTTTTT | CATSDLPGVGISGELFF
TRBJ1-5 | TRBV11-2 | - | - | TGTGCCAGCAGCTTAAGCGATAGCAATCAGCCCCAGCATTTT | CASSLSDSNQPQHF
TRBJ1-6 | TRBV5-8 | - | few | TGTGCCACCATGCTGAGGGCCTATAATTCACCCCTCCACTTT | CATMLRAYNSPLHF
TRBJ1-4 | TRBV30 | - | - | TGTGCCTGGAGTGTTGCAGGGTTTAACGAAAAACTGTTTTTT | CAWSVAGFNEKLFF
TRBJ2-1 | TRBV5-5 | TRBD1 | - | TGTGCCAGCAGCTTGGCCCCAGGGGGCTACAATGAGCAGTTCTTC | CASSLAPGGYNEQFF
TRBJ2-5 | TRBV7-8 | TRBD2 | - | TGTGCCAGCAGCTTAAGGGGGGGAGCGGGAGTAACGGAGACCCAGTACTTC | CASSLRGGAGVTETQYF
TRBJ1-1 | TRBV9 | - | - | TGTGCCAGCAGCGTAGGTGGAGGGGCGAGTACTGAAGCTTTCTTT | CASSVGGGASTEAFF
TRBJ2-1 | TRBV4-3 | TRBD2 | few | TGCGCCAGCAGCCAAGGGGGACTAGCGGGAGGCGAGCAGTTCTTC | CASSQGGLAGGEQFF
TRBJ1-2 | TRBV5-1 | - | - | TGCGCCAGCAGCCCCGACAGCCAGTATGGCTACACCTTC | CASSPDSQYGYTF
TRBJ2-1 | TRBV5-6 | - | - | TGTGCCAGCAGCGGACCGGGAAGGAATGAGCAGTTCTTC | CASSGPGRNEQFF
TRBJ2-7 | TRBV5-1 | - | - | TGCGCCAGCACCATCCAGGGCTCCTACGAGCAGTACTTC | CASTIQGSYEQYF
TRBJ2-4 | TRBV4-1 | TRBD1 | once | TGCGCCAGCAGCCAAGCCGGGACAGGCAAAAACATTCAGTACTTC | CASSQAGTGKNIQYF
TRBJ1-5 | TRBV29-1 | TRBD1 | - | TGCAGCGTAGCCATACAGGGGGCTGGCAATCAGCCCCAGCATTTT | CSVAIQGAGNQPQHF
TRBJ2-5 | TRBV7-6 | TRBD2 | - | TGTGCCAGCAGCTTAACCTCGGGGCTAGCGGGACAGACCCAGTACTTC | CASSLTSGLAGQTQYF
TRBJ1-5 | TRBV7-3 | - | - | TGTGCCAGCAGCTACAAGATTAGCAATCAGCCCCAGCATTTT | CASSYKISNQPQHF
TRBJ2-1 | TRBV13 | - | - | TGTGCCAGCAGCTTAAACGACTTCCGTGAGCAGTTCTTC | CASSLNDFREQFF
TRBJ2-3 | TRBV4-3 | - | - | TGCGCCAGCAGCCAAGATGGACAGTCAGATACGCAGTATTTT | CASSQDGQSDTQYF
TRBJ2-2 | TRBV29-1 | - | - | TGCAGCGTTGGACGGAGCCCGAACACCGGGGAGCTGTTTTTT | CSVGRSPNTGELFF
TRBJ1-1 | TRBV28 | - | - | TGTGCCAGCAGTTTTCTTCGGGGAGAAGCTTTCTTT | CASSFLRGEAFF